Sequencing of this T cell receptor (beta chain) was carried out in a study of blood T cell repertoires in COVID-19. The wider study: The United States, Italy and Spain supplied acute and convalescent COVID-19 samples. T cells, B-cell-depleted T cells, or PBMCs supplied cDNA or gDNA.

In the authors' workflow: Reference gene primer amplification gave nucleated cell count estimates. Libraries were prepared by immunoSEQ multiplex PCR; TCRdb keeps only in-frame clonotypes and omits some of them. D and trimming were read from the DNA, whereas the V and J calls and clone size are those reported in that table. Found here are hundreds of thousands of clones, approximately 83% of them singletons; the top ten hold about 10%. V lost 8 bases and J 6 bases, leaving 14 bases between the germline ends. Germline loops: CDR1 MNHEY, CDR2 SVGAGI. CDR3 length: 12 residues. The origin of this receptor is a man older than 75 with acute or convalescent COVID-19. V usage is TRBV6-5 and J usage is TRBJ2-7; D ambiguous. The source material was peripheral blood. The CDR3 spells CASSRPVGEQYF. CDR3 DNA sequence: TGTGCCAGCTCTAGACCGGTAGGCGAGCAGTACTTC.